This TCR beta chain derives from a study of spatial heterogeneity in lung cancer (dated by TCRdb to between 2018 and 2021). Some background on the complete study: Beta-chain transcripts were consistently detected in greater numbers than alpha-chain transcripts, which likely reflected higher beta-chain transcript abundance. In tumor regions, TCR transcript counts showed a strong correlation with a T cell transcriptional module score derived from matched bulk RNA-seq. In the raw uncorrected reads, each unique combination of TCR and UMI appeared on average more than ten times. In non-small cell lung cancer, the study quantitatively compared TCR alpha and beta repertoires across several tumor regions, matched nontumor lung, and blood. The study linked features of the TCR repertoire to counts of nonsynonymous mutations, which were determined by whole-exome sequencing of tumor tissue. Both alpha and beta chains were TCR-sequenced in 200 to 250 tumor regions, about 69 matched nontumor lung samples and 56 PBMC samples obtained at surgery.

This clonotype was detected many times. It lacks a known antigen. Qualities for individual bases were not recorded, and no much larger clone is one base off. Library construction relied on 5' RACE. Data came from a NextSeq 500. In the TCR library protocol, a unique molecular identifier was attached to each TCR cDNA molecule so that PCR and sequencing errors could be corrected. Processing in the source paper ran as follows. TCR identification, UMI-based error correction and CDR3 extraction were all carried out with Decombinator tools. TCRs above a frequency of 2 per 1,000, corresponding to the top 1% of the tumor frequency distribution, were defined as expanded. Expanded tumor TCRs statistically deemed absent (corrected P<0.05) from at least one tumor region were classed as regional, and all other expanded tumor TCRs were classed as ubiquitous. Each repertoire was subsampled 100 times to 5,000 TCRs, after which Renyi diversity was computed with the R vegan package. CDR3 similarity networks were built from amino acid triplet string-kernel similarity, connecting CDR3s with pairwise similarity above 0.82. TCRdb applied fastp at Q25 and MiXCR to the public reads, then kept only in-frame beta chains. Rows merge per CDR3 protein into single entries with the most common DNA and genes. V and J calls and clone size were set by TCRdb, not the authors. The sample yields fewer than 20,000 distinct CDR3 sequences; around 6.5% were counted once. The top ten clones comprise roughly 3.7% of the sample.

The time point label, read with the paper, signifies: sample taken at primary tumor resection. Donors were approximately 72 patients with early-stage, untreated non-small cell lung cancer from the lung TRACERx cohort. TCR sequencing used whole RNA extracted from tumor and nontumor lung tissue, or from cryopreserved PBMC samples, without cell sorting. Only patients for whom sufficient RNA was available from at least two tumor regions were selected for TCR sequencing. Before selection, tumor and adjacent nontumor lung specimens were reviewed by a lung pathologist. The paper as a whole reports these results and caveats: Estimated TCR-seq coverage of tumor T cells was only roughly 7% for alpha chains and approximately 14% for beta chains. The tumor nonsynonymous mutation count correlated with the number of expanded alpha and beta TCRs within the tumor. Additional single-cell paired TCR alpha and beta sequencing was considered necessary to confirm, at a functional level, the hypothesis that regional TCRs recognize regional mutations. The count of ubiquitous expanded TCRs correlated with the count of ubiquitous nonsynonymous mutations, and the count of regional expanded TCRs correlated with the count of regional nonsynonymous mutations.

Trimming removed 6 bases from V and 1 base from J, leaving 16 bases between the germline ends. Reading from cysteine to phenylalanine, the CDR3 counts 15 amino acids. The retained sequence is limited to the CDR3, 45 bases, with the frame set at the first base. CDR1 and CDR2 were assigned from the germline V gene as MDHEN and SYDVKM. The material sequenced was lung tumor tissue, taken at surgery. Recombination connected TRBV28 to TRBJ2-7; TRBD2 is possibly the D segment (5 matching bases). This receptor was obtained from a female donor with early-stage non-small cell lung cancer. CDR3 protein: CASRNPGLGSYEQYF. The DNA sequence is TGTGCCAGCAGGAACCCCGGACTCGGTTCCTACGAGCAGTACTTC.